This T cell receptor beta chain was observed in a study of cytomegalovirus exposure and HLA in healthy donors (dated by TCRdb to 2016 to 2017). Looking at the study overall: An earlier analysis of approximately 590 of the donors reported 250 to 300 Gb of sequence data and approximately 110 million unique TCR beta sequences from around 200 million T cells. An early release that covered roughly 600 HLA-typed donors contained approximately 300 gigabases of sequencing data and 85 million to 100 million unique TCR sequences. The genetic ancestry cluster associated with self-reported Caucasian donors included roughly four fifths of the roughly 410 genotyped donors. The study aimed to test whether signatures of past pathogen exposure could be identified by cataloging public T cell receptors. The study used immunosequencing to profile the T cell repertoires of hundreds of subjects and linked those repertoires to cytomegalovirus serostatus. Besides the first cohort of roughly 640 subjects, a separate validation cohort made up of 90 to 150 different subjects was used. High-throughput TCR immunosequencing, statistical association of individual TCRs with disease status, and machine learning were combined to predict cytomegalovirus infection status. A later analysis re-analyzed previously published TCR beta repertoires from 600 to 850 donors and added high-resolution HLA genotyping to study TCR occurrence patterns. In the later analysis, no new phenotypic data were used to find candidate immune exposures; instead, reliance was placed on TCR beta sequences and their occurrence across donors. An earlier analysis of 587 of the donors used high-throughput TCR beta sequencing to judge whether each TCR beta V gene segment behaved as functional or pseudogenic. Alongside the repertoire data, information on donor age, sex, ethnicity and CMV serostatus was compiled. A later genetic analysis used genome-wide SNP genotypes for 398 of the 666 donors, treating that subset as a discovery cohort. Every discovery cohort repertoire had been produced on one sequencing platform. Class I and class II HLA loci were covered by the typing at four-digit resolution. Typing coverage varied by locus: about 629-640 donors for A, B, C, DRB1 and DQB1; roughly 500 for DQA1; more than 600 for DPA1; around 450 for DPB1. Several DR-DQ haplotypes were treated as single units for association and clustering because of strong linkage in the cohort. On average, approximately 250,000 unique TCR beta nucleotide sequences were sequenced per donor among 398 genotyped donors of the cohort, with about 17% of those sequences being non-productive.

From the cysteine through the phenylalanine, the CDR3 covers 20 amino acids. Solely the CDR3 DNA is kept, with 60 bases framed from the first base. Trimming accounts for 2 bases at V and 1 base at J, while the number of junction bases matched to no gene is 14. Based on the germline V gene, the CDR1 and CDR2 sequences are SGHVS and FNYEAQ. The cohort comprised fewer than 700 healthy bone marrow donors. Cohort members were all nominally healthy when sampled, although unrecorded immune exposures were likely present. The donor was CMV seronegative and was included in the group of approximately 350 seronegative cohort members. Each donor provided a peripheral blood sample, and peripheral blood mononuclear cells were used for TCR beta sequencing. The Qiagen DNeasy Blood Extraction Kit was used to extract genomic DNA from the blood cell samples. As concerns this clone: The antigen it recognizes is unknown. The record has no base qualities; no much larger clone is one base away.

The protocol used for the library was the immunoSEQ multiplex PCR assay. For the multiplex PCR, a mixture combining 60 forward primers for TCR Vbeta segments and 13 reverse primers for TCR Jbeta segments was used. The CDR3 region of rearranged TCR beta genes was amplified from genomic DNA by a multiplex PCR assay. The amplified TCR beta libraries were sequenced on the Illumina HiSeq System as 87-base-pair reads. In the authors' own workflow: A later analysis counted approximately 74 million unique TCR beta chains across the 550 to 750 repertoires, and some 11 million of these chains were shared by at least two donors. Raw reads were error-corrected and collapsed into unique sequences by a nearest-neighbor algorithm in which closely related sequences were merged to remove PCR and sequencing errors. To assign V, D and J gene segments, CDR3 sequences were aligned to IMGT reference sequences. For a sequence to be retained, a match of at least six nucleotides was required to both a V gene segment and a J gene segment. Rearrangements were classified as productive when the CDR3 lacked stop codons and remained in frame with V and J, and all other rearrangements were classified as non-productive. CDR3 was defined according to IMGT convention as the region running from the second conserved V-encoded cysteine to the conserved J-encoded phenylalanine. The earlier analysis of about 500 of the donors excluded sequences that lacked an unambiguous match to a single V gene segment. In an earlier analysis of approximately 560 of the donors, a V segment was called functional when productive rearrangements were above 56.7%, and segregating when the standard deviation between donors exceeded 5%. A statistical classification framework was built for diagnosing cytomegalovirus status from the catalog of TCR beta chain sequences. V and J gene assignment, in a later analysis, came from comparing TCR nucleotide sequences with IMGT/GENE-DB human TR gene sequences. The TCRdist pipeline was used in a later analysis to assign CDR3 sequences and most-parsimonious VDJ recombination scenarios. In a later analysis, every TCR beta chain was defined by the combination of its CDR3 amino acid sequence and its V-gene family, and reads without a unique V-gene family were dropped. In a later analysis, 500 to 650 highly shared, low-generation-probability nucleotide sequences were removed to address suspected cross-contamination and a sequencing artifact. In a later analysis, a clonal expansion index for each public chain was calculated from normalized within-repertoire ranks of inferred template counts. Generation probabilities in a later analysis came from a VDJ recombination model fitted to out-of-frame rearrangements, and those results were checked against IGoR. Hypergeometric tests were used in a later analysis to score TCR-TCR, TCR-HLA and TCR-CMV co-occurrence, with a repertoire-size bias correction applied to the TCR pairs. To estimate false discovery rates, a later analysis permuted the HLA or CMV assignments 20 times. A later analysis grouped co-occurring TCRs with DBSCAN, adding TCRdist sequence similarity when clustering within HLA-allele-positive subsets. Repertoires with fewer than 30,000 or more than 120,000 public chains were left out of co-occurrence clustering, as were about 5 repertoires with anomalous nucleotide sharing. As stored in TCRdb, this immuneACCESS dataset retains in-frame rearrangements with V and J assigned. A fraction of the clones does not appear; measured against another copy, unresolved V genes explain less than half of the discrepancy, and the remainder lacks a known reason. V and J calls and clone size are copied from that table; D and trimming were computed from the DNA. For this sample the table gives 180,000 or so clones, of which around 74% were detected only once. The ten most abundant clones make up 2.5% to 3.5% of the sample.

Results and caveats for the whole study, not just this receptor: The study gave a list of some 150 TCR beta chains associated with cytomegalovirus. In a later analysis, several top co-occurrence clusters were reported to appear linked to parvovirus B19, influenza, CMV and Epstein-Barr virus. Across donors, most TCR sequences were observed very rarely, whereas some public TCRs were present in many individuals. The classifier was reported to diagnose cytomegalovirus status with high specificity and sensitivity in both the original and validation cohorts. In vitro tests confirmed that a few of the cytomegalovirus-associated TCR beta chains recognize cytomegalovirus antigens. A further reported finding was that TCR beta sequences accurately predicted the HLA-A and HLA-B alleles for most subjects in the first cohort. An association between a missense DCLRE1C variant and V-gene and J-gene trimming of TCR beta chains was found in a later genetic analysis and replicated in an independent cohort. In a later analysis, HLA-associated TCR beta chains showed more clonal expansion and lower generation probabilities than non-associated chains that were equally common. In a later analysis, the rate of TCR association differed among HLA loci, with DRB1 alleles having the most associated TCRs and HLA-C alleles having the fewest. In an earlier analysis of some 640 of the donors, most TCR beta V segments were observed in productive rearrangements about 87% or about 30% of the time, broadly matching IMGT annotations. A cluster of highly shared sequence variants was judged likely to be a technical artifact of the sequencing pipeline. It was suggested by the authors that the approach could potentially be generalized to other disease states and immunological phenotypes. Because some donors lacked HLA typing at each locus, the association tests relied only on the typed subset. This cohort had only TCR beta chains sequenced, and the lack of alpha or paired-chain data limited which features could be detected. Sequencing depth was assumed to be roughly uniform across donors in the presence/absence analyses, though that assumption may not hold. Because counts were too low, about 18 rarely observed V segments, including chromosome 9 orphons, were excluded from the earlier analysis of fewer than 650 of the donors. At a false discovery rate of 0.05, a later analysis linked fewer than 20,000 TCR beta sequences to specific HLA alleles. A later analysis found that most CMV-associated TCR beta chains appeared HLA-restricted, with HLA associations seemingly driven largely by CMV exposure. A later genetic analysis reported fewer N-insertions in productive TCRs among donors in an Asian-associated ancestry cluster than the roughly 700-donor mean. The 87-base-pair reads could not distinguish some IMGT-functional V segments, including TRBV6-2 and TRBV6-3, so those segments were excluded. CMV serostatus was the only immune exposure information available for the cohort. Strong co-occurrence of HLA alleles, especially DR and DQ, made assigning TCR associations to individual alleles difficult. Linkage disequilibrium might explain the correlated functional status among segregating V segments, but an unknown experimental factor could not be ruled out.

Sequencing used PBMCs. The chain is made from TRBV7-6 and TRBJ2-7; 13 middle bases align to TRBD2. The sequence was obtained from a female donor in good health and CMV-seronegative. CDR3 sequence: CASSLLSGGTSGEVSYEQYF. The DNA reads TGTGCCAGCAGCTTACTTTCTGGGGGGACTAGCGGGGAAGTATCCTACGAGCAGTACTTC. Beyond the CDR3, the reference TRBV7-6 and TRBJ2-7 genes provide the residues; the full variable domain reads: GAGVSQSPRYKVTKRGQDVALRCDPISGHVSLYWYRQALGQGPEFLTYFNYEAQQDKSGLPNDRFSAERPEGSISTLTIQRTEQRDSAMYRCASSLLSGGTSGEVSYEQYFGPGTRLTVT.